Listed below are T cell receptor beta chains from one sample, sequenced in a study of cytomegalovirus exposure and HLA in healthy donors. TCRdb keeps only in-frame clones here, not all; method: immunoSEQ multiplex PCR. The sample holds about 160,000 clones, roughly 80% seen once. Sample: PBMCs. The receptors here all came from a man aged 45-60 years in good health and CMV-seropositive. Both conserved end residues are part of each CDR3. The D gene is left open where the match is weak. Clone size is not always given. Where it is, it says once, few, many or a class for expanded clones.

V gene,clone size,D gene,J gene,CDR3 DNA,CDR3 protein
TRBV4-3,few,NA,TRBJ2-7,TGCGCCAGCAGCCAAGATTTTCTATCCTACGAGCAGTACTTC,CASSQDFLSYEQYF
TRBV19,NA,NA,TRBJ2-7,TGTGCCAGTAGTATCTTACAGTTCCCATACGAGCAGTACTTC,CASSILQFPYEQYF
TRBV5-1,many,TRBD1,TRBJ2-2,TGCGCCAGCAGTAAACTCCTACGGGACAGGGGTACCGGGGAGCTGTTTTTT,CASSKLLRDRGTGELFF
TRBV6-6,few,TRBD2,TRBJ2-1,TGTGCCAGCAGTTACTCCGAGCGGGGGAGAAACAATGAGCAGTTCTTC,CASSYSERGRNNEQFF
TRBV5-1,few,NA,TRBJ2-7,TGCGCCAGCAGCCAGGCCTACGAGCAGTACTTC,CASSQAYEQYF
TRBV5-4,NA,NA,TRBJ1-1,TGTGCCAGCAGCTTGGAGCTGGGGGGGCTGTCTGAAGCTTTCTTT,CASSLELGGLSEAFF
TRBV19,NA,NA,TRBJ1-2,TGTGCCGCAGGGGAAGGGTACCGACCTATGAATGGCTACACCTTC,CAAGEGYRPMNGYTF
TRBV27,NA,TRBD1,TRBJ2-5,TGTGCCAGCAGTCCCCGACAGGGGTTGCAAGAGACCCAGTACTTC,CASSPRQGLQETQYF
TRBV9,NA,NA,TRBJ1-6,TGTGCCAGCAGCCCTCGGATTGGGGGAGGTAATTCACCCCTCCACTTT,CASSPRIGGGNSPLHF
TRBV4-3,NA,TRBD1,TRBJ1-5,TGCGCCAGCAGCCCACAGGGGGCTGCTGGTCAGCCCCAGCATTTT,CASSPQGAAGQPQHF
TRBV2,NA,TRBD1,TRBJ1-5,TGTGCCAGCAGTCGGGACAGGCCCAATCAGCCCCAGCATTTT,CASSRDRPNQPQHF
TRBV4-2,once,TRBD1,TRBJ1-2,TGTGCCAGCAGCCAAGATTGGTCAGGACAGGGAAGGGGCTACACCTTC,CASSQDWSGQGRGYTF
TRBV11-2,NA,NA,TRBJ1-1,TGTGCCAGCAGCTGGGGGAGGGACACTGAAGCTTTCTTT,CASSWGRDTEAFF
TRBV18,NA,NA,TRBJ1-4,TGTGCCAGCTCACTCGCGGGGGCTGGTGAAAAACTGTTTTTT,CASSLAGAGEKLFF
TRBV5-1,NA,TRBD1,TRBJ1-3,TGCGCCAGCAGCTTGAGTGCTTTCGGACAGGGTCTTTCTATCGGAAACACCATATATTTT,CASSLSAFGQGLSIGNTIYF
TRBV5-1,NA,NA,TRBJ1-6,TGCGCCAGCAGCCTGGACGTATTGGGCAATTCACCCCTCCACTTT,CASSLDVLGNSPLHF
TRBV12-5,NA,TRBD2,TRBJ2-5,TGTGCTAGTGGGAGAGGCCTAGCGGGGGGTCAAGAGACCCAGTACTTC,CASGRGLAGGQETQYF
TRBV7-8,few,TRBD2,TRBJ2-4,TGTGCCAGCAGTCGAAGGACTAGCGGGGGCCCCAAAGGCAAAAACATTCAGTACTTC,CASSRRTSGGPKGKNIQYF
TRBV5-6,NA,TRBD2,TRBJ2-2,TGTGCCAGCAGCTCCGCGACTAGCGGGTTCACCGGGGAGCTGTTTTTT,CASSSATSGFTGELFF
TRBV5-6,NA,NA,TRBJ1-2,TGTGCCAGCAGCTACATAGACCGACACAACTATGGCTACACCTTC,CASSYIDRHNYGYTF
TRBV14,NA,NA,TRBJ1-1,TGTGCCAGCAGCCAAGGTATGTCGTGGCAGGCCAACACTGAAGCTTTCTTT,CASSQGMSWQANTEAFF
TRBV29-1,NA,TRBD1,TRBJ2-7,TGCAGCGCCCAGGGACAGGGGTACTACGAGCAGTACTTC,CSAQGQGYYEQYF
TRBV7-2,NA,TRBD2,TRBJ2-3,TGTGCCAGCAGGATGCTAGCGGGGGGGCGTGGAGATACGCAGTATTTT,CASRMLAGGRGDTQYF
TRBV28,few,NA,TRBJ1-5,TGTGCCAGCAGAAAGGGGTTCGGCCAGCCCCAGCATTTT,CASRKGFGQPQHF